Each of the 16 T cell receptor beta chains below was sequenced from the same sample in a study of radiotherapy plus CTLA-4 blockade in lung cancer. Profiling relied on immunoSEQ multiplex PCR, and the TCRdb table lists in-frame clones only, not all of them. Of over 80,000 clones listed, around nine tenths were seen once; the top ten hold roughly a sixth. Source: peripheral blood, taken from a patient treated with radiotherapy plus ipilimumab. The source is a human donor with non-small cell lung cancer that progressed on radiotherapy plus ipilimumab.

This chain's CDR3 is CASSLRPGEVTYGYTF. As DNA, the CDR3 is TGCGCCAGCAGCTTGAGGCCGGGGGAGGTAACCTATGGCTACACCTTC. This chain connects TRBV5-1 to TRBJ1-2, with D tentatively TRBD1 (5 bases). The germline V gene has CDR1 SGHRS and CDR2 YFSETQ. The CDR3 contains 16 residues. V lost 1 base and J lost 4, with 17 bases in between.

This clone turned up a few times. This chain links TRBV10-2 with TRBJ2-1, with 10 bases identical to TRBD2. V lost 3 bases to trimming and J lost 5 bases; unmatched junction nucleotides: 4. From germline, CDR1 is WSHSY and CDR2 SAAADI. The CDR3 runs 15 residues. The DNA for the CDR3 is TGCGCCAGCAGTGACACTAGCGGGGTGGACAATGAGCAGTTCTTC. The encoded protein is CASSDTSGVDNEQFF.

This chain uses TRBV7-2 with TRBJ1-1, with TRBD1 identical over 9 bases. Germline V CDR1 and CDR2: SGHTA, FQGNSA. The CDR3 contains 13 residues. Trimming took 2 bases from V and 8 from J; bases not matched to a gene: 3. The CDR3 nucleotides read TGTGCCAGCAGCTTATTTGGGACAGGGGAAGCTTTCTTT. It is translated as CASSLFGTGEAFF.

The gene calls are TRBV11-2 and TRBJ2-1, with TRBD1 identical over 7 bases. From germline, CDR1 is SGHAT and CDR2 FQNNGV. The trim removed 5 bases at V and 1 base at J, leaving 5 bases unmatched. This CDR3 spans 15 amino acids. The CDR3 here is CASSRSGGSYNEQFF. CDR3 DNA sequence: TGTGCCAGCAGCCGTTCAGGGGGATCCTACAATGAGCAGTTCTTC.

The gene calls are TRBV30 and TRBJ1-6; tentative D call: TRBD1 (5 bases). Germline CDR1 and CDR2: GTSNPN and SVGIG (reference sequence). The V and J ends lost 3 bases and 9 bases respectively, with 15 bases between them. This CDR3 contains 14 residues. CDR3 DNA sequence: TGTGCCTGGAGGCGGCAGGGAGACGTTTCACCCCTCCACTTT. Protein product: CAWRRQGDVSPLHF.

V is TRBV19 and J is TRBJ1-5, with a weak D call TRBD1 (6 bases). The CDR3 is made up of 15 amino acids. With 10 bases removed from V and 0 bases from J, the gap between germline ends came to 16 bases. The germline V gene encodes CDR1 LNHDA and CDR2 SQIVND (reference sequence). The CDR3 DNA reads TGTGCCACGACGTCGGGGGCGAATAGCAATCAGCCCCAGCATTTT. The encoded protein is CATTSGANSNQPQHF.

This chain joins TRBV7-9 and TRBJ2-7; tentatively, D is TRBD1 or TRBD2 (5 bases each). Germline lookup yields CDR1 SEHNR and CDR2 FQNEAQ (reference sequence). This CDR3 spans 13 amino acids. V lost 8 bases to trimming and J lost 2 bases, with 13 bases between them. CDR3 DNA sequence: TGTGCCAGCGGCATTCGGGGCACCTACGAGCAGTACTTC. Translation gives CASGIRGTYEQYF. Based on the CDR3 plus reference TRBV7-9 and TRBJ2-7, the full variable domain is DTGVSQNPRHKITKRGQNVTFRCDPISEHNRLYWYRQTLGQGPEFLTYFQNEAQLEKSRLLSDRFSAERPKGSFSTLEIQRTEQGDSAMYLCASGIRGTYEQYFGPGTRLTVT.

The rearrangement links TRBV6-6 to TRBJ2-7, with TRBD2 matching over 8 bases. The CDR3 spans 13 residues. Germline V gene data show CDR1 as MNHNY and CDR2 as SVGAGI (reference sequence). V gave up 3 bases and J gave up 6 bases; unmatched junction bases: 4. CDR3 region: CASSYPTSGEQYF. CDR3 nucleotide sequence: TGTGCCAGCAGTTATCCCACTAGCGGCGAGCAGTACTTC.

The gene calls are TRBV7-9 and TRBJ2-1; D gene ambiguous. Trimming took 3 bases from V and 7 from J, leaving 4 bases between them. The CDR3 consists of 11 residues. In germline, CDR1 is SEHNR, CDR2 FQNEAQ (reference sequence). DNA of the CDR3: TGTGCCAGCAGCTTCAAGAATGAGCAGTTCTTC. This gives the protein CASSFKNEQFF.

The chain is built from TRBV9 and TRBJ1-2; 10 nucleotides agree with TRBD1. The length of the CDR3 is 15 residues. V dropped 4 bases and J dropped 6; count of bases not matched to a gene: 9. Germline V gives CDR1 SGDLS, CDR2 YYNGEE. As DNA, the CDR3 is TGTGCCAGCAGCCCCCGACAGGGGGCTACCCATGGCTACACCTTC. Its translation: CASSPRQGATHGYTF.

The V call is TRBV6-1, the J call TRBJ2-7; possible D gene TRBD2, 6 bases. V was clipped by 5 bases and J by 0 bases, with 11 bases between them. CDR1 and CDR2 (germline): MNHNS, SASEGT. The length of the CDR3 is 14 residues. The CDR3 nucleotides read TGTGCCAGCAGTTGGGGACTGCGCTCCTACGAGCAGTACTTC. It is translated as CASSWGLRSYEQYF.

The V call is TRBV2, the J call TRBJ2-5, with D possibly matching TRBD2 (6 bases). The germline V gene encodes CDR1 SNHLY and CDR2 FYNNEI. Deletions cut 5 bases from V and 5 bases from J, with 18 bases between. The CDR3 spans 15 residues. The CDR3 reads CASSNNRRAGETQYF. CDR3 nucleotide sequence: TGTGCCAGCAGTAACAACAGGAGGGCCGGGGAGACCCAGTACTTC.

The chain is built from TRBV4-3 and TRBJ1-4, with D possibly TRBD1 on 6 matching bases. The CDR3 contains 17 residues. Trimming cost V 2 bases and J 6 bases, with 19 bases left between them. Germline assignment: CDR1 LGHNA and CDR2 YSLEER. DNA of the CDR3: TGCGCCAGCAGCCAATACATGAGGGGGATAGGAGATGAAAAACTGTTTTTT. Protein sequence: CASSQYMRGIGDEKLFF.

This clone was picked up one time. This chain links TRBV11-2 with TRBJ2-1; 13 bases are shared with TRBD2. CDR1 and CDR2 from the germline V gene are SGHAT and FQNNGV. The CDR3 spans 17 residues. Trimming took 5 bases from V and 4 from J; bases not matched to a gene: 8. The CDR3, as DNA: TGTGCCAGCAGCGAAGGACTAGCGGGAGACTGGTACAATGAGCAGTTCTTC. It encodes CASSEGLAGDWYNEQFF.

CDR3 in amino acids: CASSKGKQETQYF. CDR3 DNA: TGTGCCAGCAGCAAAGGGAAGCAAGAGACCCAGTACTTC. The rearrangement joins TRBV21-1 to TRBJ2-5. TRBV21-1 is a pseudogene. The CDR3 sequence is 13 residues long.

The DNA for the CDR3 is TGCGCCAGCGCGGGAGGGCCGAGGAATACGCAGTATTTT. Translated, it gives CASAGGPRNTQYF. The rearrangement links TRBV4-3 to TRBJ2-3, with 9 bases that match TRBD2. The CDR3 consists of 13 residues. CDR1 is LGHNA, CDR2 YSLEER, per germline. After removal of 8 bases from V and 7 bases from J, the junction contained 7 bases not matched to a gene.